The clone carrying this T cell receptor (beta chain) was seen more than once but under ten times. Its antigen remains unknown. TCRdb re-analysed the multiplex PCR reads in MiXCR, keeping a single row per CDR3 protein. The sample shows roughly 260,000 distinct CDR3 sequences, 30% of them seen only once. This sample was included in a study of breast tumors, draining lymph nodes, adjacent tissues. General study results and limits: Most tumor T cells seemingly derive from lymph node, then expand in tumor.

Samples came from axillary lymph nodes draining the breast cancer. The germline V and J ends were trimmed by 3 bases and 4 bases, with 14 bases remaining between them. The CDR3 sequence is 14 residues long. Germline V lookup: CDR1 GTSNPN, CDR2 SVGIG (reference sequence). This sequence joins TRBV30 and TRBJ2-3; no clear D gene. Sequenced sample: axillary lymph node tissue. The clonotype was recovered from a female donor with breast cancer. Some clones in this sample may be carry-over from other donors' samples. CDR3 DNA sequence: TGTGCCTGGAGCGAGTCAGAATGGGCAGATACGCAGTATTTT. Translated, it gives CAWSESEWADTQYF.